A single TCR beta chain is shown here with its context. The antigen is unknown. Trimming removed 3 bases from V and 8 bases from J; junction bases left unmatched: 7. This CDR3 spans 14 amino acids. Germline V lookup: CDR1 SGHRS, CDR2 YFSETQ. Constant-segment-primed 5'RACE gave TCR alpha and TCR beta cDNA libraries with sample barcodes and UMIs. TCRdb fed the 5' RACE reads into MiXCR, producing one record per CDR3 protein. The repertoire includes approximately 260,000 distinct CDR3 sequences, 15% to 20% of them detected once, and roughly 23% sits in the top ten. This specimen comes from a study of T-cell memory formation after mild COVID-19. Turning to the study itself: Each donor largely had its own TCR clusters. Notes on the study in general: Memory cells collected pre-infection included some clones that later responded, suggesting cross-reactive memory joined.

The chain links TRBV5-1 to TRBJ2-1, with 8 bases aligning to TRBD2. Sample: PBMCs or a T cell subset sorted from them (not recorded which). This receptor was taken from a man aged 18 to 29 who had mild COVID-19 (a few samples of this study predate the infection). Cell type and time point are not known. CDR3 DNA: TGCGCCAGCAGCTCATCGGGAGGGTCGGATGAGCAGTTCTTC. It codes for CASSSSGGSDEQFF. Based on the CDR3 plus reference TRBV5-1 and TRBJ2-1, the full variable domain is KAGVTQTPRYLIKTRGQQVTLSCSPISGHRSVSWYQQTPGQGLQFLFEYFSETQRNKGNFPGRFSGRQFSNSRSEMNVSTLELGDSALYLCASSSSGGSDEQFFGPGTRLTVL.